This is a list of T cell receptor beta chains from one sample in a study of blood T cell repertoires in COVID-19. The table came from immunoSEQ multiplex PCR; TCRdb's copy has only in-frame clones and leaves some out. Of around 400,000 clones listed, around 90% were seen once; the top ten hold around 1.2%. Specimen: peripheral blood. These receptors originate from a man aged 35 to 55 with acute or convalescent COVID-19. CDR3s include the opening cysteine and the closing phenylalanine or tryptophan. A D gene is named only where the DNA matches it firmly. Some rows have no size entry. The others give once, few or many, or a class for an expanded clone.

size	V	J	D	DNA	CDR3
NA	TRBV6-5	TRBJ2-5	TRBD1	TGTGCCAGCAGTCGGACAGGGGACGAGACCCAGTACTTC	CASSRTGDETQYF
NA	TRBV5-6	TRBJ2-2	NA	TGTGCCAGCAGCTTGGTAGTCACCGGGGAGCTGTTTTTT	CASSLVVTGELFF
NA	TRBV5-1	TRBJ2-1	TRBD1	TGCGCCAGCATCCAGGGACAGGGCAATGAGCAGTTCTTC	CASIQGQGNEQFF
NA	TRBV6-2/TRBV6-3	TRBJ1-4	TRBD1	TGTGCCAGCAGTTCGGGACAGGGTGCCGAAAAACTGTTTTTT	CASSSGQGAEKLFF
NA	TRBV27	TRBJ1-2	NA	TGTGCCAGCATGGGCAGTTACTATGGCTACACCTTC	CASMGSYYGYTF
NA	TRBV11-2	TRBJ2-7	NA	TGTGCCAGCAGCTTACAGGGCCACGAGCAGTACTTC	CASSLQGHEQYF
NA	TRBV7-2	TRBJ2-1	TRBD1	TGTGCCAGCAGCTCCAACAGGGGTGTACCCTACAATGAGCAGTTCTTC	CASSSNRGVPYNEQFF
once	TRBV19	TRBJ1-1	NA	TGTGCCAGTAGTATCCAGGGAATGAACACTGAAGCTTTCTTT	CASSIQGMNTEAFF
NA	TRBV7-2	TRBJ1-6	TRBD1	TGTGCCAGCAGCCGCCAGGGGGCAGGGAGCTCCTATAATTCACCCCTCCACTTT	CASSRQGAGSSYNSPLHF
NA	TRBV4-3	TRBJ1-2	NA	TGCGCCAGCAGCCAAATCCCTCGGGGGGGTCACACCTTC	CASSQIPRGGHTF
NA	TRBV6-2/TRBV6-3	TRBJ2-5	TRBD1	TGTGCCAGCAGCCTGACAGGGATCCAAGAGACCCAGTACTTC	CASSLTGIQETQYF
NA	TRBV27	TRBJ1-1	NA	TGTGCCAGCAGTCCTACAGTCATGAACACTGAAGCTTTCTTT	CASSPTVMNTEAFF
NA	TRBV7-2	TRBJ2-1	TRBD2	TGTGCCAGCAGCTTATTGTGGCGGGGGGGCCACAATGAGCAGTTCTTC	CASSLLWRGGHNEQFF
NA	TRBV11-2	TRBJ2-1	NA	TGTGCCAGCAGCTTAGATCTAGTCTACAATGAGCAGTTCTTC	CASSLDLVYNEQFF
few	TRBV27	TRBJ2-3	TRBD1	TGTGCCAGCAGTTCCGCGGGCAGGGGGCGGACAGATACGCAGTATTTT	CASSSAGRGRTDTQYF
NA	TRBV20-1	TRBJ2-3	NA	TGCAGTGCTAGTCCGGGGTCTACAGATACGCAGTATTTT	CSASPGSTDTQYF
NA	TRBV4-1	TRBJ2-3	NA	TGCGCCAGCAGCCAGCGCTCGTCCTCGACAGATACGCAGTATTTT	CASSQRSSSTDTQYF
NA	TRBV6-2/TRBV6-3	TRBJ2-7	TRBD2	TGTGCCAGCAGTTACGCGGGGGACGGAGCCTACGAGCAGTACTTC	CASSYAGDGAYEQYF
NA	TRBV19	TRBJ2-7	NA	TGTGCCAGTAGTCCCCTCACAGGGGCGAGAGGAGGGGGGGAGCAGTACTTC	CASSPLTGARGGGEQYF
NA	TRBV6-6	TRBJ1-2	NA	TGTGCCAGCAGTCGATCCGGGACAAGGCCTCGAAGTGGCTACACCTTC	CASSRSGTRPRSGYTF
NA	TRBV5-1	TRBJ1-1	TRBD1	TGCGCCAGCAGCACGGGACAGGGCCGGAACACTGAAGCTTTCTTT	CASSTGQGRNTEAFF
NA	TRBV29-1	TRBJ1-1	TRBD1	TGCAGCGCCGAAGGGGGCTTTGGTACTGAAGCTTTCTTT	CSAEGGFGTEAFF
NA	TRBV4-1	TRBJ2-3	NA	TGCGCCAGCAGCCAAAGTGGAGCGACGGGGGCAGATACGCAGTATTTT	CASSQSGATGADTQYF
NA	TRBV9	TRBJ1-1	NA	TGTGCCAGCAGCGTAGCTACTTCGCGGGGACGGGAGACTGAAGCTTTCTTT	CASSVATSRGRETEAFF
NA	TRBV2	TRBJ1-6	TRBD1	TGTGCCAGCAGAACCGGGACAGCTAACGGCTATAATTCACCCCTCCACTTT	CASRTGTANGYNSPLHF
NA	TRBV19	TRBJ1-1	NA	TGTGCCAGTAACGAATGGGGGCCCTCCAAGAACACTGAAGCTTTCTTT	CASNEWGPSKNTEAFF
NA	TRBV6-1	TRBJ1-1	NA	TGTGCCAGCAGTGAAGAGGGGTTGTTGACTGAAGCTTTCTTT	CASSEEGLLTEAFF
NA	TRBV28	TRBJ2-6	NA	TGTGCCAGCAGGAGCGACCCCTCTGGGGCCAACGTCCTGACTTTC	CASRSDPSGANVLTF
NA	TRBV29-1	TRBJ1-4	TRBD1	TGCAGCGTCGGGGGACAGGTTAATGAAAAACTGTTTTTT	CSVGGQVNEKLFF
once	TRBV4-1	TRBJ2-1	TRBD1	TGCGCCAGCAGCCACAACCGGGACAGGGAGTACAATGAGCAGTTCTTC	CASSHNRDREYNEQFF
NA	TRBV30	TRBJ1-5	NA	TGTGCCTGGAGTGTCAGGGGAACGGGACCCCAGCATTTT	CAWSVRGTGPQHF
NA	TRBV6-5	TRBJ2-1	NA	TGTGCCAGCCACCGCGGGACAGCCCACAATGAGCAGTTCTTC	CASHRGTAHNEQFF
NA	TRBV2	TRBJ1-5	TRBD1	TGTGCCACTCGGACAGGGGGCGAAGGCAATCAGCCCCAGCATTTT	CATRTGGEGNQPQHF
NA	TRBV28	TRBJ2-2	NA	TGTGCCAGCAGTTTAGCGGCCTCTAGGACCGGGGAGCTGTTTTTT	CASSLAASRTGELFF
NA	TRBV29-1	TRBJ2-3	NA	TGCAGCGGAACCAGCGGGAGCACAGATACGCAGTATTTT	CSGTSGSTDTQYF
NA	TRBV7-8	TRBJ1-1	NA	TGTGCCAGCAGCTTCGCGGGGGTTAACACTGAAGCTTTCTTT	CASSFAGVNTEAFF
NA	TRBV7-9	TRBJ2-3	TRBD2	TGTGCCAGCAGTTTTAGCGGGACTAGCACAGATACGCAGTATTTT	CASSFSGTSTDTQYF
NA	TRBV27	TRBJ2-1	NA	TGTGCCAGCAGTTTAGATTTCCCGAGCTCCTACAATGAGCAGTTCTTC	CASSLDFPSSYNEQFF
NA	TRBV5-1	TRBJ2-1	NA	TGCGCCAGCAGCTTGGCGGAGGGCTCCTACAATGAGCAGTTCTTC	CASSLAEGSYNEQFF
NA	TRBV21-1	TRBJ2-7	NA	TGTGCCAGCAGCTCCCCCGGGACAGGGTTCTCCGAGCAGTACTTC	CASSSPGTGFSEQYF